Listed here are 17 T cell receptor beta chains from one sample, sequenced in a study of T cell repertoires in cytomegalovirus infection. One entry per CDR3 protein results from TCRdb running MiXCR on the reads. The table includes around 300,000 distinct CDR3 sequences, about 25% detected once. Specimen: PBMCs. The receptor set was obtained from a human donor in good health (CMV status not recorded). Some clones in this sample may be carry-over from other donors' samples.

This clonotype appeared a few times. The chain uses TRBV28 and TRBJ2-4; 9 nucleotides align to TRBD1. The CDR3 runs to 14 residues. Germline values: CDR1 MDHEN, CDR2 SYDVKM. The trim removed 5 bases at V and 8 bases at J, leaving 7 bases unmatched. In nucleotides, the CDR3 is TGTGCCAGCAGTCCTGGACAGGGGTTAGACATTCAGTACTTC. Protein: CASSPGQGLDIQYF.

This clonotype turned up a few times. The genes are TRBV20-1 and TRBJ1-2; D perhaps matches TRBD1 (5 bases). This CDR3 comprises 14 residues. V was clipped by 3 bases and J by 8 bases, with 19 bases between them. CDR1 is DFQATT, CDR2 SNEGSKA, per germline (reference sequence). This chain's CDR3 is CSARGGVRSSGYTF. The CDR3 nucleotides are TGCAGTGCTAGGGGGGGGGTGAGGAGCAGCGGCTACACCTTC.

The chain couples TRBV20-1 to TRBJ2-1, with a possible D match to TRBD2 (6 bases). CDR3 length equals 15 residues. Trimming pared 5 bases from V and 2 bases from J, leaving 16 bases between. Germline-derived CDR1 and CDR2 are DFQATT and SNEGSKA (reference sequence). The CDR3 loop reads CSAPFSGYTYNEQFF. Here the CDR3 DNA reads TGCAGTGCTCCGTTTAGCGGATACACCTACAATGAGCAGTTCTTC.

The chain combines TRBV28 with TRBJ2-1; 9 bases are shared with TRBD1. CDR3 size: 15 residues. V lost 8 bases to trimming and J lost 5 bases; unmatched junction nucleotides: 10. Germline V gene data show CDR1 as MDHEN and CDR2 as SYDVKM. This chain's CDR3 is CASDTSGQGDNEQFF. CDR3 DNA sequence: TGTGCCAGCGACACCTCGGGACAGGGTGACAATGAGCAGTTCTTC.

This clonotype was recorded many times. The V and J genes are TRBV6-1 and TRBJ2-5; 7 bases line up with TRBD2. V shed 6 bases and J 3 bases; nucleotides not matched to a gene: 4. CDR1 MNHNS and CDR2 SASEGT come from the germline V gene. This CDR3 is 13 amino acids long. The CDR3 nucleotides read TGTGCCAGCAGCGGGAGGCTTGAAGAGACCCAGTACTTC. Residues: CASSGRLEETQYF.

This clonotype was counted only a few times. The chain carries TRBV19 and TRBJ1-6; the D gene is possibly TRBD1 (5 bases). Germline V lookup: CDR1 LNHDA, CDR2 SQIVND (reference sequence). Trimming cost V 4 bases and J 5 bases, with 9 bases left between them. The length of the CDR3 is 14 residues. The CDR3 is CASSTGRDNSPLHF. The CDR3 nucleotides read TGTGCCAGTAGTACGGGACGCGATAATTCACCCCTCCACTTT.

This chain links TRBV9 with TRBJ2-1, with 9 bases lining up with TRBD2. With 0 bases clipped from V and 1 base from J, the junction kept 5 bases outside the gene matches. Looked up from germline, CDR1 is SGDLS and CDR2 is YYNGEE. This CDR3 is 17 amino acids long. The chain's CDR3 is CASSVGSAGGSYNEQFF. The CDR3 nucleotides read TGTGCCAGCAGCGTAGGTTCAGCGGGGGGTTCCTACAATGAGCAGTTCTTC. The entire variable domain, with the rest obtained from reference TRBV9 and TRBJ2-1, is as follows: DSGVTQTPKHLITATGQRVTLRCSPRSGDLSVYWYQQSLDQGLQFLIQYYNGEERAKGNILERFSAQQFPDLHSELNLSSLELGDSALYFCASSVGSAGGSYNEQFFGPGTRLTVL.

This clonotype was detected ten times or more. The CDR3 DNA follows: TGTGCCAGCAGCTTAGAGGCGCAGGGTGCAAATGAGCAGTTCTTC. Translating it yields CASSLEAQGANEQFF. The gene calls are TRBV7-6 and TRBJ2-1; tentative D call: TRBD1 (5 bases). The CDR3 totals 15 residues. The V end lost 1 base, the J end lost 7 bases, and 14 bases lay between the germline ends. Germline CDR1 reads SGHVS; CDR2 reads FNYEAQ.

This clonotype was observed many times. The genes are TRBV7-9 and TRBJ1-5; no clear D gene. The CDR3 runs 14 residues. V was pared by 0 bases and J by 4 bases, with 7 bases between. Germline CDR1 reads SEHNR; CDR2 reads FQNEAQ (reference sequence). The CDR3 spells CASSLAERNQPQHF. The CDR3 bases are TGTGCCAGCAGCTTAGCGGAAAGGAATCAGCCCCAGCATTTT.

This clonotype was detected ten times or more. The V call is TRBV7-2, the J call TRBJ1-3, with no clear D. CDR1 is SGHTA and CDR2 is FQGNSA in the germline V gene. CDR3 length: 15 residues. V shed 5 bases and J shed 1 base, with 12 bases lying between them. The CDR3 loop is CASSARAQSGNTIYF. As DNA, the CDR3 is TGTGCCAGCAGCGCCCGCGCCCAGTCTGGAAACACCATATATTTT.

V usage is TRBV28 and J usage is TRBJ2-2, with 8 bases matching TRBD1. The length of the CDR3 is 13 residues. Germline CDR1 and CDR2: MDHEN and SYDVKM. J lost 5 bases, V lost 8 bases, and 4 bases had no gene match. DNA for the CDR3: TGTGCCAGCGAGACAGGGGTGACCGGGGAGCTGTTTTTT. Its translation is CASETGVTGELFF.

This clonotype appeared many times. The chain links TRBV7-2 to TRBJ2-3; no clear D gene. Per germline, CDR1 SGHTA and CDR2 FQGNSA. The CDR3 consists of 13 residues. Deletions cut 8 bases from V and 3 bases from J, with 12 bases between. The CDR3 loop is CASEWMGTDTQYF. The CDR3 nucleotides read TGTGCCAGCGAGTGGATGGGGACAGATACGCAGTATTTT. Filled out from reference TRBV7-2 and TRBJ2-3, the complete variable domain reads GAGVSQSPSNKVTEKGKDVELRCDPISGHTALYWYRQSLGQGLEFLIYFQGNSAPDKSGLPSDRFSAERTGGSVSTLTIQRTQQEDSAVYLCASEWMGTDTQYFGPGTRLTVL.

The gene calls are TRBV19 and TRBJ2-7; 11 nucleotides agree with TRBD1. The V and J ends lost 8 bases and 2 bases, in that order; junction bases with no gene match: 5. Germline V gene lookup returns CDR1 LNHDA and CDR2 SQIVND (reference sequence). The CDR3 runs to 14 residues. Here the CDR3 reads CASRRGQGAYEQYF. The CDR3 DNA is TGTGCCAGTCGTAGGGGACAGGGGGCCTACGAGCAGTACTTC.

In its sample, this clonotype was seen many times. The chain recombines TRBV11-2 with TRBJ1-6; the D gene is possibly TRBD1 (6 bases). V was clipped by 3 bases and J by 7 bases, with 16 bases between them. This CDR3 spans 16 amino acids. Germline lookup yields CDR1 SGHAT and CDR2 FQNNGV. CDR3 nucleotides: TGTGCCAGCAGCTTGAGGACCGGGACACCAAATTCACCCCTCCACTTT. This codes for CASSLRTGTPNSPLHF.

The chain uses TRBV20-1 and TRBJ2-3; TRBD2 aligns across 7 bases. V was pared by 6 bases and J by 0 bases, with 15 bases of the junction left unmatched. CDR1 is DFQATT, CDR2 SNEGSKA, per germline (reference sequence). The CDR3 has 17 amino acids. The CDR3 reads CSAVAEASGYSTDTQYF. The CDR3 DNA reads TGCAGTGCCGTAGCGGAGGCTAGCGGATATAGCACAGATACGCAGTATTTT.

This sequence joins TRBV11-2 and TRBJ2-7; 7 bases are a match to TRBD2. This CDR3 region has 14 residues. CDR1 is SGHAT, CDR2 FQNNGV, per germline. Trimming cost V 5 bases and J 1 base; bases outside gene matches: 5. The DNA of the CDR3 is TGTGCCAGCAGCACGACTAGCTGGTCCTACGAGCAGTACTTC. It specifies CASSTTSWSYEQYF.

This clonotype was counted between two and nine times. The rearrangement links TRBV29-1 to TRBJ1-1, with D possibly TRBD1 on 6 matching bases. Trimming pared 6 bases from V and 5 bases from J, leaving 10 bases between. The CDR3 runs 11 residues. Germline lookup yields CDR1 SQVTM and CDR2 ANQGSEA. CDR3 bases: TGCAGCGTCATGACAGGAACTGAAGCTTTCTTT. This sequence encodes CSVMTGTEAFF. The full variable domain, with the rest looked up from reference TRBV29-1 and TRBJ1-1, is SAVISQKPSRDICQRGTSLTIQCQVDSQVTMMFWYRQQPGQSLTLIATANQGSEATYESGFVIDKFPISRPNLTFSTLTVSNMSPEDSSIYLCSVMTGTEAFFGQGTRLTVV.